This TCR beta chain is from a study of cytomegalovirus exposure and HLA in healthy donors (dated by TCRdb to the late 2010s). Looking at the study overall: An earlier analysis of approximately 550 of the donors reported more than 250 Gb of sequence data and approximately 110 million unique TCR beta sequences from roughly 200 million T cells. Around 300 gigabases of sequencing data and around 87 million unique TCR sequences were included in an early release covering about 700 HLA-typed donors. The genetic ancestry cluster associated with self-reported Caucasian donors included approximately 85% of the roughly 400 genotyped donors. The study was designed to test whether signatures of past pathogen exposure could be identified by cataloging public T cell receptors. The T cell repertoires of roughly 660 subjects were profiled by immunosequencing and related to cytomegalovirus serostatus. Along with the roughly 670-subject first cohort, a separate validation cohort of some 130 different subjects was used. High-throughput TCR immunosequencing, statistical association of individual TCRs with disease status, and machine learning were combined to predict cytomegalovirus infection status. A later analysis re-examined previously published TCR beta repertoires from roughly 650 donors and added high-resolution HLA genotyping to investigate patterns of TCR occurrence. In the later analysis, no new phenotypic data were used to find candidate immune exposures; instead, reliance was placed on TCR beta sequences and their occurrence across donors. In an earlier analysis of roughly 580 of the donors, high-throughput TCR beta sequencing was used to judge whether each TCR beta V gene segment behaved as functional or pseudogenic. Donor age, sex, ethnicity and CMV serostatus were compiled together with the repertoire data. A later genetic analysis used genome-wide SNP genotypes for about 60% of the roughly 670 donors, treating that subset as a discovery cohort. All discovery cohort repertoires had been generated using a single sequencing platform. HLA typing included class I and class II loci at four-digit resolution. Typing coverage differed by locus: A, B, C, DRB1 and DQB1 were typed in roughly 620-630 donors, DQA1 in about 510, DPA1 in 600 to 610, and DPB1 in just under 490. A handful of DR-DQ haplotypes were treated as single units for association and clustering because of strong linkage in the cohort. Among about 400 genotyped donors of the cohort, an average of about 240,000 unique TCR beta nucleotide sequences was sequenced per donor, of which about 19% were non-productive. What the work shows at the level of the full study, not this receptor alone: The 87-base-pair reads could not distinguish some IMGT-functional V segments, including TRBV6-2 and TRBV6-3, so those segments were excluded. A further reported finding was that TCR beta sequences accurately predicted the HLA-A and HLA-B alleles for most subjects in the first cohort. A group of highly shared sequence variants was considered likely to be a technical artifact of the sequencing pipeline. Correlated functional status among segregating V segments might be attributable to linkage disequilibrium, but an unknown experimental factor could not be ruled out. The only immune exposure information available for the cohort was CMV serostatus. A later analysis reported that several top co-occurrence clusters appeared linked to parvovirus B19, influenza, CMV and Epstein-Barr virus. In a later genetic analysis, fewer N-insertions in productive TCRs were reported among donors in an Asian-associated ancestry cluster than the roughly 640-donor mean. According to the authors, the approach could potentially be generalized to other disease states and immunological phenotypes. The earlier analysis of 587 of the donors excluded roughly 17 rarely observed V segments, including chromosome 9 orphons, because counts were too low. The classifier was reported to diagnose cytomegalovirus status with high specificity and sensitivity in both the original cohort and the validation cohort. Specific HLA alleles were associated with about 17,000 TCR beta sequences at a false discovery rate of 0.05 in a later analysis. In this cohort, only TCR beta chains were sequenced, and detectable features were limited by the absence of alpha or paired-chain data. Because HLA typing was missing for some donors at each locus, association tests included only the typed subset. Most TCR sequences were observed very rarely across donors, whereas some public TCRs were present in many individuals. Strong co-occurrence of HLA alleles, especially DR and DQ, made assigning TCR associations to individual alleles difficult. An association between a missense DCLRE1C variant and V-gene and J-gene trimming of TCR beta chains was found in a later genetic analysis and replicated in an independent cohort. Roughly uniform sequencing depth across donors was assumed in presence/absence analyses, although this assumption may not hold. A later analysis found that HLA-associated TCR beta chains were more clonally expanded and had lower generation probabilities than equally common non-associated chains. According to a later analysis, TCR association rates differed among HLA loci, with DRB1 alleles showing the most associated TCRs and HLA-C alleles showing the fewest. A few of the identified cytomegalovirus-associated TCR beta chains were confirmed in vitro to be specific for cytomegalovirus antigens. A later analysis found that most CMV-associated TCR beta chains appeared HLA-restricted, with HLA associations seemingly driven largely by CMV exposure. In an earlier analysis of around 600 of the donors, most TCR beta V segments appeared in productive rearrangements about 90% or about 30% of the time, broadly matching IMGT annotations. The study gave a list of more than 150 TCR beta chains associated with cytomegalovirus.

CDR1 and CDR2, looked up from the germline V gene, are SQVTM and ANQGSEA. V is pruned by 2 bases and J by 6 bases, leaving 16 bases of the junction without a gene match. There are 16 amino acids in the CDR3, from cysteine to phenylalanine inclusive. Only the CDR3 DNA is retained, 48 bases long and in frame from the first base. Library prep was done by the immunoSEQ multiplex PCR assay. For the multiplex PCR, a mixture combining 60 forward primers for TCR Vbeta segments and 13 reverse primers for TCR Jbeta segments was used. Amplification of the CDR3 region of rearranged TCR beta genes was performed with a multiplex PCR assay on genomic DNA. Amplified TCR beta libraries were sequenced as 87-base-pair reads on the Illumina HiSeq System. Processing in the source paper ran as follows. A later analysis counted tens of millions of unique TCR beta chains across the 600 to 850 repertoires, and approximately 11 million of these chains were shared by at least two donors. A nearest-neighbor algorithm error-corrected the raw reads and collapsed the reads into unique sequences, merging closely related sequences to remove PCR and sequencing errors. Alignment of CDR3 sequences to IMGT reference sequences was used to assign V, D and J gene segments. Each retained sequence needed at least a six-nucleotide match to both a V gene segment and a J gene segment. A rearrangement counted as productive if the CDR3 had no stop codons and remained in frame with V and J, and every other rearrangement counted as non-productive. CDR3 was defined by IMGT convention, running from the second conserved V-encoded cysteine to the conserved J-encoded phenylalanine. In an earlier analysis of around 540 of the donors, sequences lacking an unambiguous match to a single V gene segment were excluded. In an earlier analysis of about 590 of the donors, a V segment was called functional when productive rearrangements were above 56.7%, and segregating when the standard deviation between donors exceeded 5%. A statistical classification framework was built to diagnose cytomegalovirus status from the catalog of TCR beta chain sequences. In a later analysis, TCR nucleotide sequences were compared against IMGT/GENE-DB human TR gene sequences so that V and J genes could be assigned. The TCRdist pipeline was used in a later analysis to assign CDR3 sequences and most-parsimonious VDJ recombination scenarios. In a later analysis, each TCR beta chain was defined by its CDR3 amino acid sequence together with its V-gene family, and reads without a unique V-gene family were excluded. To address suspected cross-contamination and a sequencing artifact, a later analysis removed roughly 640 highly shared, low-generation-probability nucleotide sequences. For each public chain, a later analysis derived a clonal expansion index from normalized ranks of inferred template counts within each repertoire. In a later analysis, generation probabilities were computed using a VDJ recombination model fitted to out-of-frame rearrangements, and the results were checked against IGoR. A later analysis scored TCR-TCR, TCR-HLA and TCR-CMV co-occurrence with hypergeometric tests, applying a repertoire-size bias correction to TCR pairs. False discovery rates were estimated in a later analysis by permuting HLA or CMV assignments 20 times. In a later analysis, co-occurring TCRs were grouped using DBSCAN, and TCRdist sequence similarity was added for clustering within HLA-allele-positive subsets. Co-occurrence clustering excluded repertoires with fewer than 30,000 or more than 120,000 public chains, plus five with anomalous nucleotide sharing. The table comes from immuneACCESS by way of TCRdb, which keeps in-frame sequences with V and J called. Part of the clones is missing from these tables; in studies checked, under half for an unresolved V gene and the rest for unknown reasons. V and J calls and clone size follow that table, whereas D and trimming were derived from the DNA. The sample table holds about 150,000 clones, of which around three quarters were seen once. The top ten constitute roughly 2.1% of the sample.

Turning to this clone: Its antigen is currently not known. Nothing much larger sits one base from this clone, and base qualities are not available.

The cohort comprised 670 or so healthy bone marrow donors. At the time of sampling, every cohort member was nominally healthy, though immune exposures that went unrecorded were likely present. The donor tested CMV seronegative, placing the donor among the 350 to 400 seronegative members of the cohort. A peripheral blood sample was collected from each donor, and TCR beta sequencing was performed on peripheral blood mononuclear cells. Genomic DNA was extracted from the blood cell samples with the Qiagen DNeasy Blood Extraction Kit. The TCR sequence derives from a man aged 35 to 55 in good health and CMV-seronegative. The V and J genes are TRBV29-1 and TRBJ2-7; 7 middle bases align to TRBD2. Sequenced: PBMCs. For the CDR3, the sequence is CSVEFAGRTLFGEQYF. The nucleotide sequence reads as follows: TGCAGCGTTGAATTTGCCGGGAGGACCCTCTTTGGCGAGCAGTACTTC.